These T cell receptor beta chains were read from a single sample in a study of blood T cell repertoires in COVID-19. Produced via immunoSEQ multiplex PCR; TCRdb's table is partial and in-frame only. Of roughly 250,000 clones in the sample, 84% were seen once. Sequenced sample: peripheral blood. The source of these receptors is a man aged 50-59 years with active or convalescent COVID-19. Each CDR3 is given with its conserved first and last residue. D genes are given only for firm matches. A row's size may be missing; if present it is once, few, many or a size class.

>TRBJ1-1|-|-|TRBV7-2
CASSPSGEGEAFF
TGTGCCAGCAGCCCTAGCGGAGAGGGTGAAGCTTTCTTT
>TRBJ2-2|-|TRBD2|TRBV5-1
CASSFAGGRSGTGELFF
TGCGCCAGCAGCTTTGCGGGGGGGCGCTCGGGAACCGGGGAGCTGTTTTTT
>TRBJ1-1|once|-|TRBV6-5
CASSYPRGGATEAFF
TGTGCCAGCAGTTACCCCCGCGGGGGGGCGACTGAAGCTTTCTTT
>TRBJ2-2|-|TRBD1|TRBV6-5
CASRPRQGDTGELFF
TGTGCCAGCAGACCCAGACAGGGAGACACCGGGGAGCTGTTTTTT
>TRBJ1-3|-|-|TRBV5-4
CASSLDRNTIYF
TGTGCCAGCAGCTTGGATAGAAACACCATATATTTT
>TRBJ2-3|once|TRBD2|TRBV7-7
CASSQGLAGGTDTQYF
TGTGCCAGCAGCCAAGGACTAGCGGGTGGCACAGATACGCAGTATTTT
>TRBJ2-1|-|TRBD2|TRBV11-1
CASRVAGGPPNEQFF
TGTGCCAGCAGGGTAGCGGGGGGGCCCCCTAATGAGCAGTTCTTC
>TRBJ2-7|-|-|TRBV10-2
CASSESGFRDSGQYF
TGCGCCAGCAGTGAGTCAGGGTTCAGGGATAGCGGGCAGTACTTC
>TRBJ1-5|-|TRBD1|TRBV27
CASSNRQGPFNQPQHF
TGTGCCAGCAGTAACCGACAGGGCCCCTTCAATCAGCCCCAGCATTTT
>TRBJ2-2|few|-|TRBV7-6
CASSLMAGGNTGELFF
TGTGCCAGCAGTCTAATGGCGGGCGGGAACACCGGGGAGCTGTTTTTT
>TRBJ2-7|-|TRBD2|TRBV6-2/TRBV6-3
CASSYNGRGDYYEQYF
TGTGCCAGCAGTTACAACGGGCGGGGGGACTACTACGAGCAGTACTTC
>TRBJ1-5|-|-|TRBV12-5
CASGLALQGSGNRNQPQHF
TGTGCTAGTGGTTTGGCCCTACAGGGATCGGGGAATAGGAATCAGCCCCAGCATTTT
>TRBJ2-3|-|TRBD1|TRBV4-3
CASSQNPGQSTDTQYF
TGCGCCAGCAGCCAAAATCCGGGACAGAGCACAGATACGCAGTATTTT
>TRBJ1-5|-|TRBD1|TRBV3-1/TRBV3-2
CASSPTGGGNQPQHF
TGTGCCAGCAGCCCGACAGGGGGCGGCAATCAGCCCCAGCATTTT
>TRBJ2-7|-|TRBD1|TRBV9
CASSPTGDPYEQYF
TGTGCCAGCAGCCCTACAGGGGATCCCTACGAGCAGTACTTC
>TRBJ2-1|-|TRBD2|TRBV5-1
CASSAGLAFDEQFF
TGCGCCAGCAGCGCGGGACTAGCCTTTGATGAGCAGTTCTTC
>TRBJ2-5|-|TRBD2|TRBV4-1
CASSQPGRGGQETQYF
TGCGCCAGCAGCCAACCTGGGAGGGGTGGGCAAGAGACCCAGTACTTC
>TRBJ2-1|few|TRBD2|TRBV5-1
CASSFGTSVNEQFF
TGCGCCAGCAGCTTCGGGACTAGTGTCAATGAGCAGTTCTTC
>TRBJ1-2|-|-|TRBV28
CASSTQAGHYGYTF
TGTGCCAGCAGCACCCAGGCTGGGCACTATGGCTACACCTTC
>TRBJ2-2|-|-|TRBV5-1
CASSLSGANTGELFF
TGCGCCAGCAGCTTGAGCGGTGCGAACACCGGGGAGCTGTTTTTT
>TRBJ2-5|-|TRBD2|TRBV7-2
CASSSELAGGRRETQYF
TGTGCCAGCAGCTCGGAACTAGCGGGGGGGCGGAGGGAGACCCAGTACTTC
>TRBJ1-1|-|-|TRBV11-2
CASSLVSVNTEAFF
TGTGCCAGCAGCTTAGTTTCAGTGAACACTGAAGCTTTCTTT
>TRBJ2-5|-|-|TRBV6-5
CASSYSPGQQYF
TGTGCCAGCAGTTACTCTCCGGGACAACAGTACTTC
>TRBJ2-3|many|-|TRBV7-6
CASSFYGGPTDTQYF
TGTGCCAGCAGCTTCTACGGGGGGCCCACAGATACGCAGTATTTT
>TRBJ1-6|-|-|TRBV19
CASSSTRKGVGDSPLHF
TGTGCCAGTAGTAGTACCCGGAAGGGAGTCGGGGATTCACCCCTCCACTTT
>TRBJ2-4|-|TRBD2|TRBV5-6
CASSYRTSGGPAKNIQYF
TGTGCCAGCAGTTATCGGACTAGCGGGGGGCCAGCCAAAAACATTCAGTACTTC
>TRBJ1-5|-|-|TRBV28
CASSSGAGPYAPQHF
TGTGCCAGCAGCAGCGGCGCGGGCCCCTACGCGCCCCAGCATTTT
>TRBJ1-2|once|-|TRBV7-9
CASSLGDWGYTF
TGTGCCAGCAGCTTAGGGGACTGGGGCTACACCTTC
>TRBJ2-3|-|-|TRBV5-5
CASSSDRGPDTQYF
TGTGCCAGCAGCTCGGACAGAGGGCCAGATACGCAGTATTTT
>TRBJ1-2|-|-|TRBV4-3
CASSQEPQGRNYYGYTF
TGCGCCAGCAGCCAAGAACCGCAGGGCAGGAATTACTATGGCTACACCTTC
>TRBJ2-7|-|TRBD1|TRBV27
CATRDRGGYEQYF
TGTGCCACCCGGGACAGGGGTGGCTACGAGCAGTACTTC
>TRBJ1-1|-|-|TRBV11-1
CASSTPRQGNTEAFF
TGTGCCAGCAGTACCCCCCGGCAGGGGAACACTGAAGCTTTCTTT
>TRBJ1-2|-|-|TRBV6-1
CASGRQRDLYGYTF
TGTGCCAGCGGCCGACAACGTGATCTCTATGGCTACACCTTC
>TRBJ1-2|once|TRBD1|TRBV2
CASSPQGVPNYGYTF
TGTGCCAGCAGCCCCCAGGGGGTCCCTAACTATGGCTACACCTTC
>TRBJ1-6|few|TRBD1|TRBV7-9
CASSSGGLGSPLHF
TGTGCCAGCAGCTCAGGGGGCTTGGGTTCACCCCTCCACTTT
>TRBJ1-4|-|-|TRBV6-5
CASSLVGGSEKLFF
TGTGCCAGCAGTTTAGTGGGGGGAAGCGAAAAACTGTTTTTT
>TRBJ1-1|-|-|TRBV27
CASSLPGGTEAFF
TGTGCCAGCAGTTTACCGGGGGGCACTGAAGCTTTCTTT
>TRBJ1-4|-|-|TRBV30
CAWSVGTTAAKLFF
TGTGCCTGGAGTGTAGGGACTACCGCGGCAAAACTGTTTTTT
>TRBJ2-2|-|-|TRBV12-3/TRBV12-4
CASSSSLAGELFF
TGTGCCAGCAGTTCATCCCTTGCGGGGGAGCTGTTTTTT
>TRBJ1-5|-|-|TRBV10-3
CAISEQGSHQPQHF
TGTGCCATCAGTGAGCAGGGGAGCCATCAGCCCCAGCATTTT
>TRBJ2-2|once|-|TRBV5-5
CASSLGRVRGELFF
TGTGCCAGCAGCTTGGGCCGGGTCCGCGGGGAGCTGTTTTTT
>TRBJ1-2|-|-|TRBV12-3/TRBV12-4
CASSLDRHYGYTF
TGTGCCAGCAGCTTGGACAGACACTATGGCTACACCTTC